This T cell receptor beta chain originates from a study of blood T cell repertoires in COVID-19. Data came from immunoSEQ multiplex PCR; TCRdb stores just in-frame clones and leaves some out. The profile shows roughly 260,000 clones, 88% of them singletons. With V trimmed by 5 bases and J by 5 bases, 6 bases remained unmatched. This CDR3 contains 16 residues. CDR1 is LGHDT, CDR2 YNNKEL, per germline (reference sequence). This TCR was recovered from a man in his 60s who had recovered from COVID-19. This sequence joins TRBV3-1 (or the pseudogene TRBV3-2) and TRBJ2-2; 12 nucleotides align to TRBD1. Sequencing was performed on peripheral blood. CDR3 DNA sequence: TGTGCCAGCAGCAGGGGACAGGGGGCGCCGACCGGGGAGCTGTTTTTT. Translating gives CASSRGQGAPTGELFF.